The clone carrying this TCR beta chain was counted once. What it binds is unknown. This sample was included in a study of T cell repertoires in cytomegalovirus infection. About the research overall: The public TCR beta signatures pointed to both CMV infection and matching HLA type.

The V end lost 3 bases, the J end lost 6 bases, and 6 bases lay between the germline ends. The CDR3 loop spans 12 amino acids. The V gene's germline CDR1 is SGHTA and CDR2 FQGNSA. General study findings and limits: Adding up the frequency of public TCR beta families identified people who carried CMV plus the relevant HLA.

TCRdb re-called the reads with MiXCR, one entry per CDR3 protein. Of approximately 590,000 distinct CDR3 sequences listed, 40% are singletons. This TCR derives from a human donor in good health (CMV status not recorded). Some clones in this sample may be carry-over from other donors' samples. Here the sequenced sample was cultured PBMCs, taken from culture after CMV antigen stimulation. The rearrangement uses TRBV7-2 and TRBJ2-1; D gene uncertain. Here the CDR3 reads CASSFYSNEQFF. The CDR3 region has the DNA TGTGCCAGCAGCTTCTATTCCAATGAGCAGTTCTTC.